The T cell receptor (beta chain) under discussion was sequenced for a study of T cell repertoires in cytomegalovirus infection. Across the whole study: Shared public TCR beta signatures pointed to both CMV infection and a matching HLA type. Study findings and constraints: The ex vivo response was dominated by HLA-C-restricted CMV-specific TCR beta clonotypes.

This clonotype showed up many times. No antigen is known for it. MiXCR, applied by TCRdb to the reads, yields one record per CDR3 protein. Seen here are fewer than 700,000 distinct CDR3 sequences, 20% to 25% observed once, and the top ten hold roughly 8%. The TCR comes from a human donor in good health (CMV status not recorded). Some clones in this sample may be carry-over from other donors' samples. The source material was CD8+ T cells from PBMCs.

The CDR3 region is CASSSFGRTTDTQYF. CDR3 DNA: TGTGCCAGCAGTTCCTTTGGCCGTACCACAGATACGCAGTATTTT. The chain has TRBV12-3 or TRBV12-4 and TRBJ2-3; no clear D. This CDR3 has 15 residues. V gave up 4 bases and J gave up 2 bases, with 13 bases separating them.